This T cell receptor beta chain was identified in a study of molecular identifiers for immune sequencing clone quantification. Across the study: Split five ways in replicates, RNA from roughly 20,000 or 100,000 naive CD8 cells had four portions sequenced. General study findings and limits: Highly expanded clone sizes could be underestimated through barcode sharing by identical TCR molecules. Over 97% of effector molecules, yet under 1% of naive-cell molecules, were held by clones above 20 RNA copies.

Points on this clonotype: Its specificity is unknown.

Between the trimmed V and J ends, which lost 5 bases and 0 bases, there was a span of 14 bases. The CDR3 has 16 residues. Bulk libraries came from a prior protocol with listed TCR primers. TCRdb ran MiXCR on the PCR reads and lists one entry per CDR3 protein. In the table there are just under 650,000 distinct CDR3 sequences, 20% of which are singletons. The sample consisted of naive CD8+ T cells from blood, with Jurkat cell RNA spiked in. Subset given: FACS-sorted CD8+CD4-CCR7+CD45RA+ naive T cells. The sequence was obtained from a human donor in good health. Some libraries in this study had Jurkat cell RNA spiked in. The rearrangement links TRBV12-3 or TRBV12-4 to TRBJ1-3, with D possibly TRBD1 on 6 matching bases. CDR3 amino acids: CASSPGTPNSGNTIYF. The CDR3 DNA follows: TGTGCCAGCAGTCCGGGGACACCGAACTCTGGAAACACCATATATTTT.